The TCR beta chain described here comes from a study of T cell repertoires in cytomegalovirus infection. The wider study: The public TCR beta signatures pointed to both CMV infection and matching HLA type.

This clonotype was picked up many times. As yet, its antigen is unknown. TCRdb redid the calling of the reads with MiXCR, one entry per CDR3 protein. The data show roughly 600,000 distinct CDR3 sequences, 20% to 25% seen once. Germline V gives CDR1 SGHTA, CDR2 FQGNSA. V lost 2 bases, J lost 0 bases, and 11 bases lay in between. The CDR3 has 17 amino acids. General observations from the study: Within the response measured ex vivo, HLA-C-restricted CMV-specific TCR beta clonotypes were dominant. Totalled public TCR beta family frequency picked out people who carried CMV plus the relevant HLA.

This chain links TRBV7-2 with TRBJ2-6, with D perhaps TRBD1 (6 bases). This clonotype originated in a human donor in good health (CMV status not recorded). Some clones in this sample may be carry-over from other donors' samples. Source material: CD8+ T cells from PBMCs. The CDR3 DNA reads as TGTGCCAGCAGCTTATCAGGGGCATTCTCTGGGGCCAACGTCCTGACTTTC. Translated: CASSLSGAFSGANVLTF.